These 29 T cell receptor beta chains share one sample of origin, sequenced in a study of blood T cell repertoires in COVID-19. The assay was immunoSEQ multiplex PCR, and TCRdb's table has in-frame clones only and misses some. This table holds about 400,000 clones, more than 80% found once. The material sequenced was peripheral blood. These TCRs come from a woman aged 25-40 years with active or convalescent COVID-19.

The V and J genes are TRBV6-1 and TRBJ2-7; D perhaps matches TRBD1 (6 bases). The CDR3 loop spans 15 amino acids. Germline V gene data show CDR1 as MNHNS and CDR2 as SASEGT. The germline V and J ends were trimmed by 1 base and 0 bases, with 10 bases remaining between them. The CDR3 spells CASSEGRTASYEQYF. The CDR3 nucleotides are TGTGCCAGCAGTGAAGGGAGGACAGCCTCCTACGAGCAGTACTTC.

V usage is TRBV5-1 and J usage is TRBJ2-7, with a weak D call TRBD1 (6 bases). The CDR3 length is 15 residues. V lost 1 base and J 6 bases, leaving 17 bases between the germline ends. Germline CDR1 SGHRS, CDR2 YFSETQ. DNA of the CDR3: TGCGCCAGCAGCTTGACTGCAGGGGTCGTCGGCGAGCAGTACTTC. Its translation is CASSLTAGVVGEQYF.

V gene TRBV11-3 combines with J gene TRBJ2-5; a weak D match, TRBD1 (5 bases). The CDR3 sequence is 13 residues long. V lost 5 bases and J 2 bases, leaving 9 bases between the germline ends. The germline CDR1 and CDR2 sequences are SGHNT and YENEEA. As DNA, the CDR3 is TGTGCCAGCAGCCCGACAGTACAAGAGACCCAGTACTTC. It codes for CASSPTVQETQYF.

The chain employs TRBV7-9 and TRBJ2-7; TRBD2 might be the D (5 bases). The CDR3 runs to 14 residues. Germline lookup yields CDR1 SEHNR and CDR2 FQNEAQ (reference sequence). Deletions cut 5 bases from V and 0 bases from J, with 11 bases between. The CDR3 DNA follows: TGTGCCAGCAGCCCCCCCGGGAACTCCTACGAGCAGTACTTC. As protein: CASSPPGNSYEQYF. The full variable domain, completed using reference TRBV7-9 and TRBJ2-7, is DTGVSQNPRHKITKRGQNVTFRCDPISEHNRLYWYRQTLGQGPEFLTYFQNEAQLEKSRLLSDRFSAERPKGSFSTLEIQRTEQGDSAMYLCASSPPGNSYEQYFGPGTRLTVT.

The DNA for the CDR3 is TGTGCCAGCAGCTTGGATTCGGGACACCTCTCCTACAATGAGCAGTTCTTC. This gives the protein CASSLDSGHLSYNEQFF. The chain combines TRBV5-4 with TRBJ2-1; TRBD1 is a possible D gene (6 bases). Germline V gives CDR1 SGHNT, CDR2 YYREEE (reference sequence). This CDR3 region has 17 residues. Trimming removed 0 bases at V and 0 bases at J, with 13 bases between.

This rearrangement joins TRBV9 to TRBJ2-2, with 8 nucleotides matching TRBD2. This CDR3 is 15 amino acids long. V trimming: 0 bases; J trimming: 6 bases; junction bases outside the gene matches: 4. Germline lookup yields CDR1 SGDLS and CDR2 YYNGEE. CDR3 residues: CASSVAGLAAGELFF. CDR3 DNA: TGTGCCAGCAGCGTAGCTGGACTAGCAGCCGGGGAGCTGTTTTTT.

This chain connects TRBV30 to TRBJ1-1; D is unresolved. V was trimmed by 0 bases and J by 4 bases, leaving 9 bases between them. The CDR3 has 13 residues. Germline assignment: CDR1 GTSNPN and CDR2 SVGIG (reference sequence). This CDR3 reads CAWSVGGGTEAFF. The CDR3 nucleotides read TGTGCCTGGAGTGTAGGCGGAGGCACTGAAGCTTTCTTT.

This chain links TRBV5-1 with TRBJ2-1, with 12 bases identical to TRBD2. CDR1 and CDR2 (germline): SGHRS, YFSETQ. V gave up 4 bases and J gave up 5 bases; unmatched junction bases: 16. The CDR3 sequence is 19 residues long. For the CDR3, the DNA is TGCGCCAGCAGCAAAACGGGACTAGCGGGCCTACGGGGGGACAATGAGCAGTTCTTC. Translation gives CASSKTGLAGLRGDNEQFF.

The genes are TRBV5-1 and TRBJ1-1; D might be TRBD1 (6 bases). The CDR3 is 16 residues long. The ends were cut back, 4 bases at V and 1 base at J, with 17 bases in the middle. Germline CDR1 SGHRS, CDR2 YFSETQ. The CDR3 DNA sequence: TGCGCCAGCAGCCCATCCTTCTGGACAGAGAACACTGAAGCTTTCTTT. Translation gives CASSPSFWTENTEAFF.

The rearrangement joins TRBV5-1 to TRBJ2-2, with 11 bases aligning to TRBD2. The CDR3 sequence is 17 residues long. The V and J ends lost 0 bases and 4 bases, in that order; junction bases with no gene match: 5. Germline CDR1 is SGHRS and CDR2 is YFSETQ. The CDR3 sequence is CASSLATSGKATGELFF. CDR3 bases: TGCGCCAGCAGCTTGGCGACTAGCGGGAAGGCCACCGGGGAGCTGTTTTTT.

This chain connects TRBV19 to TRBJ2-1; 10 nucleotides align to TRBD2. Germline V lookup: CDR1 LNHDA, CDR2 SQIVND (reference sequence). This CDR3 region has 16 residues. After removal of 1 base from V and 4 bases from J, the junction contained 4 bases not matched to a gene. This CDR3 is CASSIVGTSEYNEQFF. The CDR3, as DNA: TGTGCCAGTAGTATAGTTGGGACTAGCGAATACAATGAGCAGTTCTTC.

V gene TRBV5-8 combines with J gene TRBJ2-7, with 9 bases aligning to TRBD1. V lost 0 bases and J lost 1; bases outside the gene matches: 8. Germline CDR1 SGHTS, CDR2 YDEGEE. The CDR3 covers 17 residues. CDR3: CASSLGVRDRVSYEQYF. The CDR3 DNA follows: TGTGCCAGCAGCTTGGGGGTCCGGGACAGGGTGTCCTACGAGCAGTACTTC.

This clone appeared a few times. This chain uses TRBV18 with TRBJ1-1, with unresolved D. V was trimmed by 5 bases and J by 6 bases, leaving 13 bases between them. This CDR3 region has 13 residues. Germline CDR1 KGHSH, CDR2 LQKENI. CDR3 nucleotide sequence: TGTGCCAGCTCAGGTATGAGGGATTCTGAAGCTTTCTTT. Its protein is CASSGMRDSEAFF.

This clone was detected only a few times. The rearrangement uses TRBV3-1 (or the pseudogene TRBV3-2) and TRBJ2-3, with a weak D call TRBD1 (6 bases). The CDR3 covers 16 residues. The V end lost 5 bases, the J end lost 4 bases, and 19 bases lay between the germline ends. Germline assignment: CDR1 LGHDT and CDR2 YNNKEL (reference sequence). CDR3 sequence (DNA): TGTGCCAGCAGCACCCTAGGCACAGGGAAGTCAGATACGCAGTATTTT. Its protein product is CASSTLGTGKSDTQYF.

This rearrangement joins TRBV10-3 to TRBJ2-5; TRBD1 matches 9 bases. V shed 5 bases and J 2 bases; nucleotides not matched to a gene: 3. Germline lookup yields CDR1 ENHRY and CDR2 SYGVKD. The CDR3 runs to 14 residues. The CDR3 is CAISSGTGQETQYF. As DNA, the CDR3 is TGTGCCATCAGTTCCGGGACAGGGCAAGAGACCCAGTACTTC.

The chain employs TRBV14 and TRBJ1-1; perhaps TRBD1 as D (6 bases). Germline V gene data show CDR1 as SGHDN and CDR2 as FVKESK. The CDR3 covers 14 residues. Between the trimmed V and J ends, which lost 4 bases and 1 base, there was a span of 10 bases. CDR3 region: CASSLTTGNTEAFF. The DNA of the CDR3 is TGTGCCAGCAGCCTTACGACAGGGAACACTGAAGCTTTCTTT.

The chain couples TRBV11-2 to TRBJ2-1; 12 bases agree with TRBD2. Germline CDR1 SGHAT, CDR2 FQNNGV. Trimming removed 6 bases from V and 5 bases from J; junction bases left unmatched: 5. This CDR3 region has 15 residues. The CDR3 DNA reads TGTGCCAGCAGTTCCCTAGCGGGGGGGAACAATGAGCAGTTCTTC. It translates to CASSSLAGGNNEQFF.

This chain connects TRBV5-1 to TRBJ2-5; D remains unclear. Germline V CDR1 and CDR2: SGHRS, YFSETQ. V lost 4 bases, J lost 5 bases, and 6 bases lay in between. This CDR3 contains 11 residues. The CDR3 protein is CASSEQETQYF. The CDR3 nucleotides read TGCGCCAGCAGCGAACAGGAGACCCAGTACTTC.

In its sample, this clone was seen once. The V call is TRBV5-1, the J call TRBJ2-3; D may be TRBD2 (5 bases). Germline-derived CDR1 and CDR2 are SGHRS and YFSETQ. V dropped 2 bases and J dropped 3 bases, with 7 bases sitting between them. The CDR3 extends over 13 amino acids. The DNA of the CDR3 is TGCGCCAGCAGCTTATGGGAGACAGATACGCAGTATTTT. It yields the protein CASSLWETDTQYF. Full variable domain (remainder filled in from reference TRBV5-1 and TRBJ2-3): KAGVTQTPRYLIKTRGQQVTLSCSPISGHRSVSWYQQTPGQGLQFLFEYFSETQRNKGNFPGRFSGRQFSNSRSEMNVSTLELGDSALYLCASSLWETDTQYFGPGTRLTVL.

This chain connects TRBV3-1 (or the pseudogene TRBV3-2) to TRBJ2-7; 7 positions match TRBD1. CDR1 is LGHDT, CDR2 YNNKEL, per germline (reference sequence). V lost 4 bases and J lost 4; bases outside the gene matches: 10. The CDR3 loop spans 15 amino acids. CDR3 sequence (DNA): TGTGCCAGCAGCCTCCTTAGGACAGGACGGTACGAGCAGTACTTC. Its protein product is CASSLLRTGRYEQYF.

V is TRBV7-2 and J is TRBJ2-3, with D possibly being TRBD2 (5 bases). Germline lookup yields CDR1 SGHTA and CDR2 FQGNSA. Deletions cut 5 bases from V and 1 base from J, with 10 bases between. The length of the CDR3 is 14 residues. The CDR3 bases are TGTGCCAGCAGCCCCGAGGAGGGCACAGATACGCAGTATTTT. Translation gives CASSPEEGTDTQYF.

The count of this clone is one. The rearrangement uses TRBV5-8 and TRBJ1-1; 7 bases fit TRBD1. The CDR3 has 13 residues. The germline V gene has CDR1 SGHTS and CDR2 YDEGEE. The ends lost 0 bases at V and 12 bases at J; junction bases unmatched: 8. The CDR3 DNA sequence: TGTGCCAGCAGCTTGGCATTCAGGGGGAAACCTTTCTTT. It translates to CASSLAFRGKPFF.

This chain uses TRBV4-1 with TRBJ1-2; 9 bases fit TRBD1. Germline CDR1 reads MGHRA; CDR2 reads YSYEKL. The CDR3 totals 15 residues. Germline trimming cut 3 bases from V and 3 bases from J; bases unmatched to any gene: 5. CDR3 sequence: CASSQIQGADYGYTF. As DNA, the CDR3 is TGCGCCAGCAGCCAGATACAGGGGGCGGACTATGGCTACACCTTC.

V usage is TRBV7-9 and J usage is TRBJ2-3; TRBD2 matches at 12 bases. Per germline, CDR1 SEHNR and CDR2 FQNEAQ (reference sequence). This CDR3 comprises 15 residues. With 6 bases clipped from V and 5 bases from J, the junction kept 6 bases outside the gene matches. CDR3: CASRSSGGAEDTQYF. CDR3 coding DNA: TGTGCCAGCAGGTCTAGCGGGGGGGCCGAAGATACGCAGTATTTT.

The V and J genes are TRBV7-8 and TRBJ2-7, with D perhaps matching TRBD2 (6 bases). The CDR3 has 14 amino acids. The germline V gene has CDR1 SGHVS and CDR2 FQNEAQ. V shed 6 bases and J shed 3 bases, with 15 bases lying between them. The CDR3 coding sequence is TGTGCCAGCAGGGCGACTAGGAAGGACTACGAGCAGTACTTC. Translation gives CASRATRKDYEQYF.

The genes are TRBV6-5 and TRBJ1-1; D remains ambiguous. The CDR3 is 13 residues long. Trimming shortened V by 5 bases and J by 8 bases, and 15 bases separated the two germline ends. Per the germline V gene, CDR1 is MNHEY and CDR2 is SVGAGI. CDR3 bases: TGTGCCAGCAGTACCCTGGAGCCTGGGGAAGCTTTCTTT. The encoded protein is CASSTLEPGEAFF.

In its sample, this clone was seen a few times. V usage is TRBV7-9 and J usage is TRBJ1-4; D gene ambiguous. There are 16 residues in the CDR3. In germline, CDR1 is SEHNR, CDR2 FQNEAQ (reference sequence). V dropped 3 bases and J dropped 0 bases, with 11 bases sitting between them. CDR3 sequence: CASSFLPFATNEKLFF. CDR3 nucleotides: TGTGCCAGCAGCTTCCTCCCCTTTGCAACTAATGAAAAACTGTTTTTT.

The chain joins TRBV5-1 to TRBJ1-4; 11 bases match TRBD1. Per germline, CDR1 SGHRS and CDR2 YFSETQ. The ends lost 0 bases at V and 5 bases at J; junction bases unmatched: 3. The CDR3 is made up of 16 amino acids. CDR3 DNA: TGCGCCAGCAGCTTGGACCGGACAGGGGGCAATGAAAAACTGTTTTTT. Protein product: CASSLDRTGGNEKLFF.

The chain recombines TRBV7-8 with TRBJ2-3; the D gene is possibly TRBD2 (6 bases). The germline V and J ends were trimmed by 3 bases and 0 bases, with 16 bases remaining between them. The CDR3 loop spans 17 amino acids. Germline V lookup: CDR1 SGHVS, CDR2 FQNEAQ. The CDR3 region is CASSFSLARTSTDTQYF. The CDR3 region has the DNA TGTGCCAGCAGCTTCAGCCTAGCGCGAACTAGCACAGATACGCAGTATTTT. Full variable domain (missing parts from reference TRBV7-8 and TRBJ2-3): GAGVSQSPRYKVAKRGQDVALRCDPISGHVSLFWYQQALGQGPEFLTYFQNEAQLDKSGLPSDRFFAERPEGSVSTLKIQRTQQEDSAVYLCASSFSLARTSTDTQYFGPGTRLTVL.